This TCR beta chain comes out of a study of regulatory T cells in long-lasting Graves disease. As for time point: newly diagnosed GD, antithyroid drugs for less than 3 months. RNA extracted from PBMCs served as the sequencing template. One endocrinology department in Xi'an, China, was where patients came from. Combining iRepertoire HTBI primers with Arm-PCR of CDR3 regions, the authors built TCR beta libraries. Per the authors' pipeline: Spanning all samples, the identified segments comprised around 62 TRBV and around 13 TRBJ. TCRdb analysed the multiplex PCR reads with MiXCR anew, one entry per CDR3 protein. It is TCRdb's table, rather than the study itself, that gives the V and J calls and clone size. The sample has hundreds of thousands of distinct CDR3 sequences, roughly 15% seen once; the top ten hold 18%. This sample also belongs to another study, concerning T cells in Graves' hyperthyroidism and ophthalmopathy. That paper adds: Patients aged 18 to 65 had newly diagnosed hyperthyroidism lasting under 2 months.

This receptor was identified in a woman in her twenties or thirties with Graves disease. This material consisted of peripheral blood mononuclear cells (PBMCs), taken at new diagnosis, from a patient treated with antithyroid drugs.

The chain's CDR3 is CASSLVRRGIGELFF. The DNA of the CDR3 is TGTGCCAGCAGCTTAGTTCGACGGGGGATCGGGGAGCTGTTTTTT. This chain connects TRBV7-2 to TRBJ2-2; possible D gene TRBD2, 6 bases. There are 15 residues in the CDR3. Per germline, CDR1 SGHTA and CDR2 FQGNSA. V was pared by 1 base and J by 7 bases, with 13 bases between.